A selection of T cell receptor beta chains follows, all from one sample in a study of regulatory dendritic cells for organ transplantation. Sequencing was performed with immunoSEQ multiplex PCR; in TCRdb, only in-frame clones are kept and a portion is missing. The table records over 8,500 clones, around two thirds of them present only once. The sequenced sample consisted of memory CD8+ T cells from blood. These receptor sequences come from a human donor in good health. Both conserved end residues are part of each CDR3. Not all rows give a size; the values are once, few, many and, for expanded clones, a class.

size,V,J,CDR3
.,TRBV6-5,TRBJ2-3,CASSYDAETDTQYF
.,TRBV5-4,TRBJ2-7,CASSHRRDRVCF
.,TRBV9,TRBJ2-1,CASSVTDPGLVLYYEQFF
.,TRBV2,TRBJ2-5,CASSEVVRRGEETQYF
.,TRBV28,TRBJ2-2,CASSLGTSHTGELFF
.,TRBV6-1,TRBJ1-5,CASSAQGRPNQPQHF
.,TRBV15,TRBJ2-3,CATSRDIAGGPSTDTQYF
.,TRBV7-9,TRBJ2-1,CASSLAGSYNEQFF
.,TRBV7-9,TRBJ2-1,CASSLRTSGSGLNEQFF
.,TRBV2,TRBJ1-5,CASRRSLLWHF
.,TRBV9,TRBJ2-7,CASSASGTGESEQYF
.,TRBV14,TRBJ1-2,CASSTTPLSGYTF
.,TRBV4-1,TRBJ2-1,CASSELAGVSNEQFF
.,TRBV7-6,TRBJ1-4,CASSLKPLSTNEKLFF
.,TRBV7-9,TRBJ1-4,CASSSTDVLVREKLFF
.,TRBV5-1,TRBJ1-1,CASSLAPGYTEAFF
few,TRBV6-4,TRBJ2-2,CASSDSSGNTGELFF
.,TRBV6-5,TRBJ1-5,CASSYYGPGQQPQHF